This T cell receptor beta chain was profiled in a study of blood T cells in healthy people across ages. Study information: Template switching captured about one barcoded beta molecule per two T cells. Study outcomes and limitations: Observed TCR beta diversity per million T cells went down as age went up. This fall followed a roughly linear course with age.

Around 9.5 milliliters of peripheral blood were drawn from each donor. The use of a sample-barcoded 5' primer and a J-beta primer mix characterized a second PCR of about 6 to 11 cycles. TCRdb passed the 5' RACE reads through MiXCR, listing each CDR3 protein once. Among around 990,000 distinct CDR3 sequences listed, 20% to 25% were seen once. The length of the CDR3 is 17 residues. V was pared by 4 bases and J by 0 bases, with 9 bases of the junction left unmatched. Germline V gene data show CDR1 as ENHRY and CDR2 as SYGVKD. Worth noting for this clonotype: Its specificity is unknown.

Separately, the same data were catalogued under a study of T cells of mothers and their children. From that report: Study donors consisted of three healthy Caucasian mothers and their six children.

The J gene is TRBJ1-1, the V gene TRBV10-3; 9 bases fit TRBD1. The TCR was taken from a girl aged 2-10 years in good health. Source material: blood. CDR3 nucleotides: TGTGCCATCAGTGGTGGGGACAGGGACCCCATGAACACTGAAGCTTTCTTT. It specifies CAISGGDRDPMNTEAFF.